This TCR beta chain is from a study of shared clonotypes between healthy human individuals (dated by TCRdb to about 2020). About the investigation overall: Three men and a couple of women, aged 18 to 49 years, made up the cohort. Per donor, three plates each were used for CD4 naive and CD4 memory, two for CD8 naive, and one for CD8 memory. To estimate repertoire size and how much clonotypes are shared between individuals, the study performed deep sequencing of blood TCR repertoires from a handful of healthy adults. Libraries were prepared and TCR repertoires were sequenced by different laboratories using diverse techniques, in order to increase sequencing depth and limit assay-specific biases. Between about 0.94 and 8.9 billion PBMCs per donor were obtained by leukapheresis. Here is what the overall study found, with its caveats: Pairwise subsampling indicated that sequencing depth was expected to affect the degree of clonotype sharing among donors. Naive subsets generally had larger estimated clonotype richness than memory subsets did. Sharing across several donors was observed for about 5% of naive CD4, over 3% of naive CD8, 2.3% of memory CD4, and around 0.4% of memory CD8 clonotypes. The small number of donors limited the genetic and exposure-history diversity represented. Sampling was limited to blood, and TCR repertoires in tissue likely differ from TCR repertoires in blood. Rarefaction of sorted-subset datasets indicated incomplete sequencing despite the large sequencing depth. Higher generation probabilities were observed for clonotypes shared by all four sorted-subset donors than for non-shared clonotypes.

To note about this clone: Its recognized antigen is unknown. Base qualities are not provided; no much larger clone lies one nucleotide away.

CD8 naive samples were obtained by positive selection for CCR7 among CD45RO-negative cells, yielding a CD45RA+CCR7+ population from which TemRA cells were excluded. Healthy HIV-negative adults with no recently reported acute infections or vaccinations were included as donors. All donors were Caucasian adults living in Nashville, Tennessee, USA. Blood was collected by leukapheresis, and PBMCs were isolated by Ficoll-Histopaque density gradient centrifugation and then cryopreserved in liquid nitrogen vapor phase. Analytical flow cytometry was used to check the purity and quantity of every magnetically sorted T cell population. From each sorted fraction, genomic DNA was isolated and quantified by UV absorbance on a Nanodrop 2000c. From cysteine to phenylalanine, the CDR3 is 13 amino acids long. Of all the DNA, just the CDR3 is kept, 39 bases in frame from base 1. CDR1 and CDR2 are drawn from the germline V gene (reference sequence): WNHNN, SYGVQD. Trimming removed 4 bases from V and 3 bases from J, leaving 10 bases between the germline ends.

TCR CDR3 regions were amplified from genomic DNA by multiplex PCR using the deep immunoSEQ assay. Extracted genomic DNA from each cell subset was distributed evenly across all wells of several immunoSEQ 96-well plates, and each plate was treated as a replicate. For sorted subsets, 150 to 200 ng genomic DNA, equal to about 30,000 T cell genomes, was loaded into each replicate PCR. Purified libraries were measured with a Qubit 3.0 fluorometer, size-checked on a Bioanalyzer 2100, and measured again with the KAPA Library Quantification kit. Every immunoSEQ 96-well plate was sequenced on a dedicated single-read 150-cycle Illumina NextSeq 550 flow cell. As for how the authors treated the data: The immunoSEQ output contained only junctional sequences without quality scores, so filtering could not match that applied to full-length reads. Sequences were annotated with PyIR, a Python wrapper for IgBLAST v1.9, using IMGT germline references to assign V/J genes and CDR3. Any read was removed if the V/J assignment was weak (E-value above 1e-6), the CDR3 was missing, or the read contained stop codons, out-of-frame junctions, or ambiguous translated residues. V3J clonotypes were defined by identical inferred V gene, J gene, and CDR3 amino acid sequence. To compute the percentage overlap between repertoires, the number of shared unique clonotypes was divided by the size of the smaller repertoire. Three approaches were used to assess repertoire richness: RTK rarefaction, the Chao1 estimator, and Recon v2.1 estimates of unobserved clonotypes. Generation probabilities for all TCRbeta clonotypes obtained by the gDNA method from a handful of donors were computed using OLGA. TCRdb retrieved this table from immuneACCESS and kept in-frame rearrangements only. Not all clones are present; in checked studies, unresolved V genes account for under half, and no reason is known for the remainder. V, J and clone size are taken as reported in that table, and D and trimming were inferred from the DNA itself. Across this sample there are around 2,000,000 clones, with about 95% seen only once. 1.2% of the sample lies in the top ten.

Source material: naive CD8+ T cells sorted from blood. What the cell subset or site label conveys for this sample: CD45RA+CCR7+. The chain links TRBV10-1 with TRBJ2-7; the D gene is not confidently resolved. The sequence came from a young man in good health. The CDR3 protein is CASSGPPLYEQYF. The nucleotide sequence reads TGCGCCAGCAGTGGACCCCCCCTCTACGAGCAGTACTTC.